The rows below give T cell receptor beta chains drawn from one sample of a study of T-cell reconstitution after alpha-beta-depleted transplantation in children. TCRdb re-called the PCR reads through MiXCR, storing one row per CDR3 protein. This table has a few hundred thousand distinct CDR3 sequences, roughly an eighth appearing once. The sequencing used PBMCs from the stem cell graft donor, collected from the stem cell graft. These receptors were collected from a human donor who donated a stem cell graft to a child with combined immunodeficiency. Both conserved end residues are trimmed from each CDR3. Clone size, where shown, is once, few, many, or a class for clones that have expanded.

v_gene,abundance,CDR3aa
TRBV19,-,ASSMGGGSDEQF
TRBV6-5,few,ASSYSVASSRNTEAF
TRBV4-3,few,ASSQDHGTGGSPLH
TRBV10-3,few,AIRSGLAHEQF
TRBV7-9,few,ASSLDRGGDQPQH
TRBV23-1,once,ASSPHRGTRDSTDTQY
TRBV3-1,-,ASSLPLGLAEETQY
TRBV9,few,ASSDSNGYT
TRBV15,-,ATSRRLGGRIDTQY
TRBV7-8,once,ARGPDGDGYT
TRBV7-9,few,ASSPVGSGNIQY
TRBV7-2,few,ASSFSSGGGTDTQY
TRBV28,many,ASFDHFSYNEQF
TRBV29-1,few,SAERGTDEQF
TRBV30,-,AWSVGWTEAF
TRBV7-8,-,ASSLGLGQGVYEQY
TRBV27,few,ASSLTPGGLYNEQF
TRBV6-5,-,ASSWTGIDNEQF
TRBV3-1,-,ASSPVGTDTQY